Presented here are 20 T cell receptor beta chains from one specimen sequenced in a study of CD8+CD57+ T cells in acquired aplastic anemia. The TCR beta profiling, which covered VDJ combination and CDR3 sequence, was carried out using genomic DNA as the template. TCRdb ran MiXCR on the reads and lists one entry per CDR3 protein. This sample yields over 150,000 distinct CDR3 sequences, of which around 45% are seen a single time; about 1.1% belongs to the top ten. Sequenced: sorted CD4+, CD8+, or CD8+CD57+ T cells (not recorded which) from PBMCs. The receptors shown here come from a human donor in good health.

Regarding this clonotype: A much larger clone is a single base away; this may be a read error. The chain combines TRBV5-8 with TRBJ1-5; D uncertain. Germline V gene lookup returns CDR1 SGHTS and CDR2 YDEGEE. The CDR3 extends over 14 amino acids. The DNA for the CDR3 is TGTGCCAGCAGCTTAGTTGGGATCAATCAGCCCCGGCATTTT. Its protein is CASSLVGINQPRHF.

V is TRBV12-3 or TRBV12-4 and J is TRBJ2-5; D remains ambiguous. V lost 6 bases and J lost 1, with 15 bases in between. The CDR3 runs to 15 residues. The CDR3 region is CASSLVVGTQETQYF. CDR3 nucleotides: TGTGCCAGCAGCCTGGTCGTGGGCACCCAAGAGACCCAGTACTTC.

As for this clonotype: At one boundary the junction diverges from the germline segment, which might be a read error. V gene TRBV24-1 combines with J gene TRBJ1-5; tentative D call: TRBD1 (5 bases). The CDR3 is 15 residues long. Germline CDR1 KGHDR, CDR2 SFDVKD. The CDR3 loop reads CASSEWGGLDQPQHF. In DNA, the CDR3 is TGTGCCAGCAGTGAATGGGGGGGATTGGATCAGCCCCAGCATTTT.

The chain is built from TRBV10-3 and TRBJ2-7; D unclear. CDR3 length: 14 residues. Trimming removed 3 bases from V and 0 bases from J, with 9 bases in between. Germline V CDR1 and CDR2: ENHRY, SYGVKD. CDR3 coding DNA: TGTGCCATCAGTGACGAGACGGGCTCCTACGAGCAGTACTTC. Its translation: CAISDETGSYEQYF.

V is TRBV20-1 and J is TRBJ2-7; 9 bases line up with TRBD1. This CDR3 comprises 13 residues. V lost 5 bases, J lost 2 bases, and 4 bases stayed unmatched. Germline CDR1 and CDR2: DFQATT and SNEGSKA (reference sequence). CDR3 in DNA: TGCAGTGCTCCGGGACAGGGTCCCTACGAGCAGTACTTC. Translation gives CSAPGQGPYEQYF.

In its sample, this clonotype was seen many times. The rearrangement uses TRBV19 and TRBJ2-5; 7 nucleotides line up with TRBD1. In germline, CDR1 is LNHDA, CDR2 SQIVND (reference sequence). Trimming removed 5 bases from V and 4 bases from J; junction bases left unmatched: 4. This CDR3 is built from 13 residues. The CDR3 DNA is TGTGCCAGTAGTCGGAACAGGGGAGAGACCCAGTACTTC. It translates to CASSRNRGETQYF. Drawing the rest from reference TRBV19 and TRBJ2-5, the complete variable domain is DGGITQSPKYLFRKEGQNVTLSCEQNLNHDAMYWYRQDPGQGLRLIYYSQIVNDFQKGDIAEGYSVSREKKESFPLTVTSAQKNPTAFYLCASSRNRGETQYFGPGTRLLVL.

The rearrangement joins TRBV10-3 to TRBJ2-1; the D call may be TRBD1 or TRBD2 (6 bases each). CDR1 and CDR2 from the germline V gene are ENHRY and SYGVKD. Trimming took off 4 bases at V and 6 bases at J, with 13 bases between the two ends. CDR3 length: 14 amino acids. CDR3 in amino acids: CAISGRGAPNEQFF. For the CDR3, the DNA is TGTGCCATCAGTGGAAGGGGGGCCCCCAATGAGCAGTTCTTC.

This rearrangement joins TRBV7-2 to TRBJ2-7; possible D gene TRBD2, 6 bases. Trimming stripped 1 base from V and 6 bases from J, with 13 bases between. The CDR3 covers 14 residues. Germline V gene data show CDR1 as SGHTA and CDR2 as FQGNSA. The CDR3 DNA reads TGTGCCAGCAGCTTAGTGCGTCCCGGGGGCGAGCAGTACTTC. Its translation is CASSLVRPGGEQYF.

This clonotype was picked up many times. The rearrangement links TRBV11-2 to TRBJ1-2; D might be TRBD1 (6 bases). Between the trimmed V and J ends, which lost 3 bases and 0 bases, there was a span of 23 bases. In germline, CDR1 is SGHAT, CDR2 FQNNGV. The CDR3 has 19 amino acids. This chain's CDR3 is CASSLGIVRRDTPNYGYTF. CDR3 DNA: TGTGCCAGCAGCTTGGGGATAGTTAGACGGGACACCCCTAACTATGGCTACACCTTC.

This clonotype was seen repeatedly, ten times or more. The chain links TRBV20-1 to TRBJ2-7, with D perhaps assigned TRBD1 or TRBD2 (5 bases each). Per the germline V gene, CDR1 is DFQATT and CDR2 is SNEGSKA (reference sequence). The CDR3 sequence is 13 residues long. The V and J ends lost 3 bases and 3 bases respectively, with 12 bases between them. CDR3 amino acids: CSASEGSFYEQYF. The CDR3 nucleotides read TGCAGTGCTAGTGAGGGGTCTTTCTACGAGCAGTACTTC.

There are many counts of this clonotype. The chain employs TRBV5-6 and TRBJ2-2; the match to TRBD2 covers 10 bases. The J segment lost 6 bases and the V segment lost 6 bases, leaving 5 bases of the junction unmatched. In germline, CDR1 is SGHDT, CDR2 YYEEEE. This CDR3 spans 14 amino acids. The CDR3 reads CASKRGGQAGELFF. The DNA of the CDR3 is TGTGCCAGCAAGCGGGGGGGACAGGCCGGGGAGCTGTTTTTT.

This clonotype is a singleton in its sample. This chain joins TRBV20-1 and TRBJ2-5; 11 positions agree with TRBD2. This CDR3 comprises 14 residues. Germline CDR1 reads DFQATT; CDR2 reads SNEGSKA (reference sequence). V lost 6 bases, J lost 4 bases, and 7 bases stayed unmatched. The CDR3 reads CSAATSGVLETQYF. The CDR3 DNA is TGCAGTGCCGCGACTAGCGGGGTATTAGAGACCCAGTACTTC.

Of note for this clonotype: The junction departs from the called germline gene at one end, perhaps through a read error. The CDR3 sequence is CTSSQEERGGSYEQYF. Here the CDR3 DNA reads TGTACCAGCAGCCAAGAGGAGCGGGGGGGCTCCTACGAGCAGTACTTC. V is TRBV4-2 and J is TRBJ2-7; 10 positions agree with TRBD2. Germline V gives CDR1 LGHNA, CDR2 YNFKEQ. This CDR3 has 16 residues.

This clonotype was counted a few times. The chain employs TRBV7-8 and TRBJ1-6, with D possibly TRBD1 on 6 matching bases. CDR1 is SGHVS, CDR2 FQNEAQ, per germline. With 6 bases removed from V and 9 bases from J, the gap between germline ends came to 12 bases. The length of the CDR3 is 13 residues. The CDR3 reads CASRTGSASPLHF. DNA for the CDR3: TGTGCCAGCAGAACAGGGAGCGCTTCACCCCTCCACTTT.

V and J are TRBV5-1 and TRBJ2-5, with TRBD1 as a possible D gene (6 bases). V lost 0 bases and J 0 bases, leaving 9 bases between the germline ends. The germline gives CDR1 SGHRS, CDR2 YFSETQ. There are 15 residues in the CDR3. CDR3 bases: TGCGCCAGCAGCTTGGCCGGGACAAACCAAGAGACCCAGTACTTC. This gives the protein CASSLAGTNQETQYF.

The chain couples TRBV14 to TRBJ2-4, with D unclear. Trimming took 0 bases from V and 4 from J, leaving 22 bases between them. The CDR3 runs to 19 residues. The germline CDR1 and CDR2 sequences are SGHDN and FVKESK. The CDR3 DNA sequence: TGTGCCAGCAGCCAAGACCATCTACGGTCGTTGGAACAGAAAAACATTCAGTACTTC. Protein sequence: CASSQDHLRSLEQKNIQYF.

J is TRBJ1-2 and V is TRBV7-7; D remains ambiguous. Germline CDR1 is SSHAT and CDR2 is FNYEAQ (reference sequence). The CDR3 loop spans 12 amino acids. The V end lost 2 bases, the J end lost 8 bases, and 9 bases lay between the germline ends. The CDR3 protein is CASSLKGGGYTF. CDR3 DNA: TGTGCCAGCAGCTTAAAGGGCGGGGGCTACACCTTC.

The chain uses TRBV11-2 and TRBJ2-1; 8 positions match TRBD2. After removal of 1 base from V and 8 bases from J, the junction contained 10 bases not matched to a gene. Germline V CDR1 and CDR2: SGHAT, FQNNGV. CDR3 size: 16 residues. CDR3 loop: CASSLGGLVRGDEQFF. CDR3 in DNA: TGTGCCAGCAGCTTAGGGGGACTAGTCCGGGGCGATGAGCAGTTCTTC.

CDR3 bases: TGCGCCAGCAGCTTGGATGGGACAGCCAACACTGAAGCTTTCTTT. This gives the protein CASSLDGTANTEAFF. The chain has TRBV5-1 and TRBJ1-1; 7 positions match TRBD1. V trimming: 0 bases; J trimming: 2 bases; junction bases outside the gene matches: 4. The CDR3 spans 15 residues. Looked up from germline, CDR1 is SGHRS and CDR2 is YFSETQ.

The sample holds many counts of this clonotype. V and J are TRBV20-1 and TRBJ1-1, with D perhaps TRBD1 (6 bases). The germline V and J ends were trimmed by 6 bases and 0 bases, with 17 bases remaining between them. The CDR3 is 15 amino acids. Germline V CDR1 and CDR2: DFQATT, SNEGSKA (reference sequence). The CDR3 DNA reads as TGCAGTGCCAGGACAGACTTTATCATGAACACTGAAGCTTTCTTT. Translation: CSARTDFIMNTEAFF.